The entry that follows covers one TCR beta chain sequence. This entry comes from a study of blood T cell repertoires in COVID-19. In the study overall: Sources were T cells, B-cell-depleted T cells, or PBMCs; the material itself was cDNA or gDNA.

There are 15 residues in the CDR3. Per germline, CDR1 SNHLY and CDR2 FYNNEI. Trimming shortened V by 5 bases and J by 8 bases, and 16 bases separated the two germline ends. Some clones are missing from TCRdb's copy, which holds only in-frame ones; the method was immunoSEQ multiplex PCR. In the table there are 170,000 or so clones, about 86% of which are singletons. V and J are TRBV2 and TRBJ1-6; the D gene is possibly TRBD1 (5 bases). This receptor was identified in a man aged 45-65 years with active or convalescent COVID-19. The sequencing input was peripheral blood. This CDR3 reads CASSPLAGRHSPLHF. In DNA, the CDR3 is TGTGCCAGCAGTCCCTTGGCAGGGAGGCATTCACCCCTCCACTTT. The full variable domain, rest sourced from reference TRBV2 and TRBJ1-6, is EPEVTQTPSHQVTQMGQEVILRCVPISNHLYFYWYRQILGQKVEFLVSFYNNEISEKSEIFDDQFSVERPDGSNFTLKIRSTKLEDSAMYFCASSPLAGRHSPLHFGNGTRLTVT.